Listed below are T cell receptor beta chains from one sample, sequenced in a study of CD8 T cells in Susac syndrome. TCRdb used MiXCR to reprocess the immunoSEQ multiplex PCR reads, holding one entry per CDR3 protein. The data contain approximately 160,000 distinct CDR3 sequences, over 85% of them singletons. Sequenced input: CD4+ T cells from PBMCs. Source of these receptors: a human donor with multiple sclerosis. The CDR3 runs from the conserved cysteine through the conserved F or W. The order of the fields is J gene, V gene, CDR3 length, CDR3 protein.

J: TRBJ2-1; V: TRBV6-2/TRBV6-3; length: 17; CDR3: CASSYPLAPSSYNEQFF
J: TRBJ1-1; V: TRBV30; length: 15; CDR3: CAWSDPTGRNTEAFF
J: TRBJ2-7; V: TRBV18; length: 14; CDR3: CASSPRGVGDEQYF
J: TRBJ2-2; V: TRBV27; length: 14; CDR3: CASSPFANTGELFF
J: TRBJ2-3; V: TRBV2; length: 15; CDR3: CASSGRQVSTDTQYF
J: TRBJ1-5; V: TRBV2; length: 16; CDR3: CASASLPGVSNQPQHF
J: TRBJ2-1; V: TRBV9; length: 16; CDR3: CASSSRSRGDLNEQFF
J: TRBJ2-5; V: TRBV28; length: 15; CDR3: CASIYGGAGQETQYF
J: TRBJ1-5; V: TRBV24-1; length: 13; CDR3: CATSGGSNQPQHF
J: TRBJ1-1; V: TRBV29-1; length: 13; CDR3: CSVRTGGNTEAFF
J: TRBJ1-2; V: TRBV6-5; length: 15; CDR3: CASSDRGPQLGGYTF
J: TRBJ2-2; V: TRBV6-5; length: 14; CDR3: CASRTGQNTGELFF
J: TRBJ2-1; V: TRBV24-1; length: 16; CDR3: CATSGNGGQANNEQFF
J: TRBJ1-6; V: TRBV7-9; length: 12; CDR3: CASSQPGGPLHF
J: TRBJ1-2; V: TRBV3-1; length: 15; CDR3: CASSQGGQGVYGYTF
J: TRBJ2-3; V: TRBV25-1; length: 13; CDR3: CASRKGHTDTQYF
J: TRBJ1-1; V: TRBV12-3/TRBV12-4; length: 12; CDR3: CASSLTGTEAFF
J: TRBJ1-1; V: TRBV19; length: 13; CDR3: CASSIRVQGEAFF